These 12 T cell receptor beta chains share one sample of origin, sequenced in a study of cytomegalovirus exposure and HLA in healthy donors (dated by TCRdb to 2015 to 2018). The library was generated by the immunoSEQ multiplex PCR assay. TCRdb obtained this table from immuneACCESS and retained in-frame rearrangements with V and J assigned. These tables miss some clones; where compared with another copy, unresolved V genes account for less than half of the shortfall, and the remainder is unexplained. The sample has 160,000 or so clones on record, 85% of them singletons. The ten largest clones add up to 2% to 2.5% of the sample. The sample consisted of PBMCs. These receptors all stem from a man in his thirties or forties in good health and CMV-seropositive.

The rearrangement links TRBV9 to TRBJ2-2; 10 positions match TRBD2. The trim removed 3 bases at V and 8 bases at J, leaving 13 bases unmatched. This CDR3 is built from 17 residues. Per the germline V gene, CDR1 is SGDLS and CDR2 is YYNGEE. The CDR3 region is CASSGPLKRGGQGELFF. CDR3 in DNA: TGTGCCAGCAGCGGGCCACTCAAGCGGGGGGGCCAAGGGGAGCTGTTTTTT.

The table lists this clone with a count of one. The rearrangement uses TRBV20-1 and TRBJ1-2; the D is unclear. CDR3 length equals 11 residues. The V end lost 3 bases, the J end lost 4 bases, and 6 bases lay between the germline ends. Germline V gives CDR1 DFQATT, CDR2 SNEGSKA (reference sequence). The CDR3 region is CSASESYGYTF. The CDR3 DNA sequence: TGCAGTGCTAGTGAGTCCTATGGCTACACCTTC.

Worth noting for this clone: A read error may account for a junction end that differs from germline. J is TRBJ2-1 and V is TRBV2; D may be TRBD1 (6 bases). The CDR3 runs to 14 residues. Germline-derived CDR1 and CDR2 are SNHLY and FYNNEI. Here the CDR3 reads CASIWQGPYNKQFF. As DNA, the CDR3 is TGTGCCAGCATATGGCAGGGGCCATACAATAAGCAGTTCTTC.

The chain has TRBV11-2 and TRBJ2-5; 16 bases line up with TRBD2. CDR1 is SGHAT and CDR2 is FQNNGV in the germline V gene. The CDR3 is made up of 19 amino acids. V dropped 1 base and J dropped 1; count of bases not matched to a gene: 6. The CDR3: CASSLGKGLAGGFQETQYF. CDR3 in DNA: TGTGCCAGCAGCTTAGGGAAGGGACTAGCGGGGGGGTTCCAAGAGACCCAGTACTTC.

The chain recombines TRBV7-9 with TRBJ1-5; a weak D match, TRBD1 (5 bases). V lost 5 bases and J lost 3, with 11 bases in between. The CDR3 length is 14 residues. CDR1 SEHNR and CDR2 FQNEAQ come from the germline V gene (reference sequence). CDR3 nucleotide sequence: TGTGCCAGCAGCCCGGGGGGGAACAATCAGCCCCAGCATTTT. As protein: CASSPGGNNQPQHF.

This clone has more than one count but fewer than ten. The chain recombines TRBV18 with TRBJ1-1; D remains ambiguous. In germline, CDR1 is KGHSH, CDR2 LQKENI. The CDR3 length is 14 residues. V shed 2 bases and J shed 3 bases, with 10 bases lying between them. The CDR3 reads CASSPVAGHTEAFF. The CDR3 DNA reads TGTGCCAGCTCACCAGTGGCAGGTCACACTGAAGCTTTCTTT.

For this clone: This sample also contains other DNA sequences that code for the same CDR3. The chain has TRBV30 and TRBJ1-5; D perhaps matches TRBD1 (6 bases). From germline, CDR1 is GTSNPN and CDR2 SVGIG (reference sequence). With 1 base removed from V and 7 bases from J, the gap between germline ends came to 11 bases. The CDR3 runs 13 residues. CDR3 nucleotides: TGTGCCTGGAGTGACAGGGACGGCCAGCCCCAGCATTTT. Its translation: CAWSDRDGQPQHF.

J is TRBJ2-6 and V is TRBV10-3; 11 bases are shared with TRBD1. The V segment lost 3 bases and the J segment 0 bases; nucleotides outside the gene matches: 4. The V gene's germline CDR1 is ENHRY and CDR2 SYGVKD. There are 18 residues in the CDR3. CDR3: CAISDSGTGGSGANVLTF. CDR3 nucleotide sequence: TGTGCCATCAGTGATTCCGGGACAGGGGGCTCTGGGGCCAACGTCCTGACTTTC.

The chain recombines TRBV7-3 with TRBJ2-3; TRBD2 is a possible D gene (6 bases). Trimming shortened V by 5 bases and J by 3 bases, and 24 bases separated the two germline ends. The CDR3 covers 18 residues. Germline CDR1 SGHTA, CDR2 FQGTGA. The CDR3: CASSQGPGRGDFTDTQYF. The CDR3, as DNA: TGTGCCAGCAGCCAAGGTCCTGGGCGGGGTGATTTTACAGATACGCAGTATTTT.

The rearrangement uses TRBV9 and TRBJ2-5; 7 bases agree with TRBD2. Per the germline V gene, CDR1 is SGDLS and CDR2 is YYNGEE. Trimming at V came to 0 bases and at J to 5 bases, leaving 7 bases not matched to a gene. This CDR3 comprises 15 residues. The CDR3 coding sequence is TGTGCCAGCAGCGTAGGCGGGGGAAAAGGGGAGACCCAGTACTTC. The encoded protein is CASSVGGGKGETQYF.

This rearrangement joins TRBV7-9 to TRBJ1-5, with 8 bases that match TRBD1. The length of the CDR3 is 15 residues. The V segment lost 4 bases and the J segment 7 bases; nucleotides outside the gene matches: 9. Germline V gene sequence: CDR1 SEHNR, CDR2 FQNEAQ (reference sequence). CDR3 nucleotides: TGTGCCAGCAGCTCCCCCGGACAGGGCGGCCAGCCCCAGCATTTT. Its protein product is CASSSPGQGGQPQHF.

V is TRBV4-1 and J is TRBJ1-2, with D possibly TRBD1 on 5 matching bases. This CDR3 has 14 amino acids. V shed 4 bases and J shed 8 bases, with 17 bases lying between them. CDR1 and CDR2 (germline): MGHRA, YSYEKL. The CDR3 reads CASSPGAGSGGYTF. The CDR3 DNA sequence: TGCGCCAGCAGCCCCGGGGCCGGGAGTGGCGGCTACACCTTC.